This TCR beta chain stems from a study of human T cells and chemical hapten exposure. Overall study: The study lasted roughly 26 weeks, and patients were dosed weekly with diphenylcyclopropenone on the scalp throughout.

Time point: pre-sensitization, week 0. Treatment defined: therapeutic diphenylcyclopropenone sensitization with weekly scalp DPC. Germline V gene data show CDR1 as DFQATT and CDR2 as SNEGSKA (reference sequence). Trimming pared 1 base from V and 5 bases from J, leaving 3 bases between. The CDR3 has 11 residues. One entry per CDR3 protein, called by TCRdb with MiXCR from the RACE reads. This table has 240,000 or so distinct CDR3 sequences, about 8.1% appearing once. Points on this clonotype: What it binds is not known.

Study observations and caveats: Donors in the study had alopecia, meaning their immune response may differ from healthy people's.

This clonotype was obtained from a woman between 40 and 55 years old with alopecia areata. Some clones in this sample may be carry-over from other donors' samples. Material: whole blood, obtained in connection with sensitization to the hapten diphenylcyclopropenone (DPC). The chain combines TRBV20-1 with TRBJ1-5; D is ambiguous. As DNA, the CDR3 is TGCAGTGCTAGAGCTTATCAGCCCCAGCATTTT. Protein product: CSARAYQPQHF.